The TCR beta chain described here comes from a study of tumor and adjacent non-tumor tissue in lung cancer. Looking at the study overall: The cohort had around eleven adenocarcinoma, 2 squamous cell and 1 small cell patients. Patients were aged about 31 to 85, roughly nine men and roughly five women, stage I to III. Samples averaged about 3.8 million productive TCRbeta reads each. Study results and caveats: Significantly higher TCR diversity was found in tumor than normal lung.

Notes on this clonotype: What it binds is unknown. Relative to the germline gene, one junction end is altered; a read error may explain this.

The germline V gene has CDR1 WSHSY and CDR2 SAAADI. The CDR3 extends over 16 amino acids. RNA was extracted from bulk tissue without any cell sorting. The library came from three nested PCR rounds adapted from ARM-PCR protocols. TCRdb processed the multiplex PCR reads anew with MiXCR; each CDR3 protein has one entry. The sample includes approximately 76,000 distinct CDR3 sequences, roughly 75% of them seen just once. The chain recombines TRBV10-2 with TRBJ2-2, with 8 positions matching TRBD2. The sample comprised lung tumor tissue. This TCR was recovered from a woman between 65 and 79 years old with non-small cell lung cancer. CDR3 bases: TGCGCCATCCAGCGGTTAGCGGGGCCTTCGAGCGGGGAGCTCTTTTTT. Translating it yields CAIQRLAGPSSGELFF.